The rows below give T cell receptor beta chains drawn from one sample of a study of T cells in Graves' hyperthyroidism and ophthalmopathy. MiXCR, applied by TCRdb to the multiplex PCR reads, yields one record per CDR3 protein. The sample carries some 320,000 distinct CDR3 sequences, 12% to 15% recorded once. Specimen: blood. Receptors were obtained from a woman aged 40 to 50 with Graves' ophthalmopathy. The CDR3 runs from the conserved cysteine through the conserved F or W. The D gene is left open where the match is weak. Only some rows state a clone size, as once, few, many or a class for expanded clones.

cdr3_nt: TGCAGTGCCCAACCGGGACAGGGATACAATGAGCAGTTCTTC
cdr3_aa: CSAQPGQGYNEQFF
cdr3_length: 14
clone_size: few
d_call: TRBD1
j_call: TRBJ2-1
v_call: TRBV20-1

cdr3_nt: TGTGCCAGCAGTTTTCTAGCGGGGGCCCTGTACAATGAGCAGTTCTTC
cdr3_aa: CASSFLAGALYNEQFF
cdr3_length: 16
clone_size: .
d_call: TRBD2
j_call: TRBJ2-1
v_call: TRBV27

cdr3_nt: TGTGCCAGCAGCTTTCTTAGTGGGCCAGGGAATGAGCAGTTCTTC
cdr3_aa: CASSFLSGPGNEQFF
cdr3_length: 15
clone_size: .
d_call: .
j_call: TRBJ2-1
v_call: TRBV4-2

cdr3_nt: TGCGCCAGCAGCTTTGGTAGTGGGATAGATACGCAGTATTTT
cdr3_aa: CASSFGSGIDTQYF
cdr3_length: 14
clone_size: many
d_call: .
j_call: TRBJ2-3
v_call: TRBV5-1

cdr3_nt: TGTGCCAGCAGCTTAGAGGCAGGCACAGATACGCAGTATTTT
cdr3_aa: CASSLEAGTDTQYF
cdr3_length: 14
clone_size: many
d_call: .
j_call: TRBJ2-3
v_call: TRBV7-9

cdr3_nt: TGTGCCTGGAGTGCTTGGGGAGGGGTGGCTGAAGCTTTCTTT
cdr3_aa: CAWSAWGGVAEAFF
cdr3_length: 14
clone_size: many
d_call: .
j_call: TRBJ1-1
v_call: TRBV30

cdr3_nt: TGTGCCAGCAGCTTAGACGATTCTAACGAGCAGTACTTC
cdr3_aa: CASSLDDSNEQYF
cdr3_length: 13
clone_size: few
d_call: .
j_call: TRBJ2-7
v_call: TRBV11-3

cdr3_nt: TGCAGTGCCTTGTTGAACACTGAAGCTTTCTTT
cdr3_aa: CSALLNTEAFF
cdr3_length: 11
clone_size: .
d_call: .
j_call: TRBJ1-1
v_call: TRBV20-1

cdr3_nt: TGTGCCAGCAGTCCCGGGACAGGGAACACCGGGGAGCTGTTTTTT
cdr3_aa: CASSPGTGNTGELFF
cdr3_length: 15
clone_size: .
d_call: TRBD1
j_call: TRBJ2-2
v_call: TRBV6-1

cdr3_nt: TGTGCCAGTAGTATAGATCGTCGGAGCACCGGGGAGCTGTTTTTT
cdr3_aa: CASSIDRRSTGELFF
cdr3_length: 15
clone_size: .
d_call: .
j_call: TRBJ2-2
v_call: TRBV19

cdr3_nt: TGTGCCAGCTCACCGATCTCGGGCACAGATACGCAGTATTTT
cdr3_aa: CASSPISGTDTQYF
cdr3_length: 14
clone_size: .
d_call: .
j_call: TRBJ2-3
v_call: TRBV18

cdr3_nt: TGTGCCAGCAGCTTAGCTAGCGGGGGGGCCCGACCAGATACGCAGTATTTT
cdr3_aa: CASSLASGGARPDTQYF
cdr3_length: 17
clone_size: many
d_call: TRBD2
j_call: TRBJ2-3
v_call: TRBV7-2

cdr3_nt: TGCGCCAGCAGCTTGGGGGGTGCCCACACAACTAATGAAAAACTGTTTTTT
cdr3_aa: CASSLGGAHTTNEKLFF
cdr3_length: 17
clone_size: .
d_call: .
j_call: TRBJ1-4
v_call: TRBV5-1

cdr3_nt: TGTGCCAGCAGGGCGGAGCTCTACGAGCAGTACTTC
cdr3_aa: CASRAELYEQYF
cdr3_length: 12
clone_size: .
d_call: .
j_call: TRBJ2-7
v_call: TRBV28

cdr3_nt: TGTGCCAGCAGCTTAGGGTACCGGAACAATGAGCAGTTCTTC
cdr3_aa: CASSLGYRNNEQFF
cdr3_length: 14
clone_size: many
d_call: .
j_call: TRBJ2-1
v_call: TRBV11-2

cdr3_nt: TGTGCCTGGAGGGGGGGGACTAGAACCTACGAGCAGTACTTC
cdr3_aa: CAWRGGTRTYEQYF
cdr3_length: 14
clone_size: few
d_call: TRBD2
j_call: TRBJ2-7
v_call: TRBV30

cdr3_nt: TGTGCCACCAGCGGACGACAGGGGTGGAACACTGAAGCTTTCTTT
cdr3_aa: CATSGRQGWNTEAFF
cdr3_length: 15
clone_size: many
d_call: TRBD1
j_call: TRBJ1-1
v_call: TRBV15

cdr3_nt: TGTGCCAGTAGTATTCGGGACAGCCTTAGGCAGTTCTTC
cdr3_aa: CASSIRDSLRQFF
cdr3_length: 13
clone_size: .
d_call: TRBD1
j_call: TRBJ2-1
v_call: TRBV19

cdr3_nt: TGTGCCAGCAGGACGGGGCAGGGAGGCGGCTACACCTTC
cdr3_aa: CASRTGQGGGYTF
cdr3_length: 13
clone_size: .
d_call: .
j_call: TRBJ1-2
v_call: TRBV2

cdr3_nt: TGCAGTGCTAGAGATCTAAAAGGCGAGCAGTTCTTC
cdr3_aa: CSARDLKGEQFF
cdr3_length: 12
clone_size: many
d_call: .
j_call: TRBJ2-1
v_call: TRBV20-1

cdr3_nt: TGTGCCAGCAGCCAAGACTCTTGGAAGGGGAGTGGCTACACCTTC
cdr3_aa: CASSQDSWKGSGYTF
cdr3_length: 15
clone_size: .
d_call: .
j_call: TRBJ1-2
v_call: TRBV3-1

cdr3_nt: TGTGCCAGCAGCTCAGAGGTTGGATGGGGGGCTGGGATGAACACTGAAGCTTTCTTT
cdr3_aa: CASSSEVGWGAGMNTEAFF
cdr3_length: 19
clone_size: many
d_call: .
j_call: TRBJ1-1
v_call: TRBV9

cdr3_nt: TGCAGTGCTAGAGATCTTCGGGGTGGCGGAAACACCATATATTTT
cdr3_aa: CSARDLRGGGNTIYF
cdr3_length: 15
clone_size: few
d_call: .
j_call: TRBJ1-3
v_call: TRBV20-1

cdr3_nt: TGTGCCAGCAGTCAGAGACTAGCGCTTAGCACAGATACGCAGTATTTT
cdr3_aa: CASSQRLALSTDTQYF
cdr3_length: 16
clone_size: many
d_call: TRBD2
j_call: TRBJ2-3
v_call: TRBV12-3/TRBV12-4

cdr3_nt: TGTGCCAGCAGTTTGACTACAACCAATGAGCAGTTCTTC
cdr3_aa: CASSLTTTNEQFF
cdr3_length: 13
clone_size: many
d_call: .
j_call: TRBJ2-1
v_call: TRBV12-3/TRBV12-4

cdr3_nt: TGTGCCAGCAGTTTTTCAGGGAAGGGAAGCGAGCAGTACTTC
cdr3_aa: CASSFSGKGSEQYF
cdr3_length: 14
clone_size: few
d_call: .
j_call: TRBJ2-7
v_call: TRBV12-3/TRBV12-4

cdr3_nt: TGTGCCAGCAGTCTCAACAGGGGGCGTCTTGACACTGAAGCTTTCTTT
cdr3_aa: CASSLNRGRLDTEAFF
cdr3_length: 16
clone_size: .
d_call: TRBD1
j_call: TRBJ1-1
v_call: TRBV6-1

cdr3_nt: TGCGCCAGCAGACGTAGACAGGGGCCATCACCCCTCCACTTT
cdr3_aa: CASRRRQGPSPLHF
cdr3_length: 14
clone_size: many
d_call: TRBD1
j_call: TRBJ1-6
v_call: TRBV5-1

cdr3_nt: TGTGCCAGCAGCTTGGGGGGGCTGGGAATAGAGACCCAGTACTTC
cdr3_aa: CASSLGGLGIETQYF
cdr3_length: 15
clone_size: many
d_call: .
j_call: TRBJ2-5
v_call: TRBV7-2

cdr3_nt: TGCAGTGCTAGAAGGAGAAATGAGCAGTTCTTC
cdr3_aa: CSARRRNEQFF
cdr3_length: 11
clone_size: .
d_call: .
j_call: TRBJ2-1
v_call: TRBV20-1

cdr3_nt: TGTGCCAGCAGCCCCTGGAGACTAGCGGGGGGGGAGACCCAGTACTTC
cdr3_aa: CASSPWRLAGGETQYF
cdr3_length: 16
clone_size: many
d_call: TRBD2
j_call: TRBJ2-5
v_call: TRBV11-2

cdr3_nt: TGTGCCAGCAGCCGTGTGTCAGGCCGTGGTAACTATGGCTACACCTTC
cdr3_aa: CASSRVSGRGNYGYTF
cdr3_length: 16
clone_size: .
d_call: .
j_call: TRBJ1-2
v_call: TRBV5-6

cdr3_nt: TGTGCTAGCAGCCCGAGGGCTGGGGGCTGGGAGACCCAGTACTTC
cdr3_aa: CASSPRAGGWETQYF
cdr3_length: 15
clone_size: few
d_call: .
j_call: TRBJ2-5
v_call: TRBV7-7

cdr3_nt: TGTGCCAGCAGCTCACTAGCGGGGGGTCTTGAGCAGTTCTTC
cdr3_aa: CASSSLAGGLEQFF
cdr3_length: 14
clone_size: few
d_call: TRBD2
j_call: TRBJ2-1
v_call: TRBV7-2

cdr3_nt: TGTGCCAGTAGTTCCCCCCCTGGCCGGGGACGATACGATGAGCAGTTCTTC
cdr3_aa: CASSSPPGRGRYDEQFF
cdr3_length: 17
clone_size: .
d_call: .
j_call: TRBJ2-1
v_call: TRBV19

cdr3_nt: TGCAGTGCTAGTAGAACAGGGGCGGCTCAGCCCCAGCATTTT
cdr3_aa: CSASRTGAAQPQHF
cdr3_length: 14
clone_size: few
d_call: TRBD1
j_call: TRBJ1-5
v_call: TRBV20-1

cdr3_nt: TGTGCCAGCTCACCCTGGGCAGGTACTAGCGGGAGACCCTACGAGCAGTACTTC
cdr3_aa: CASSPWAGTSGRPYEQYF
cdr3_length: 18
clone_size: .
d_call: TRBD2
j_call: TRBJ2-7
v_call: TRBV2

cdr3_nt: TGTGCCAACCGGGGGGGCCCTGGGGCCAACGTCCTGACTTTC
cdr3_aa: CANRGGPGANVLTF
cdr3_length: 14
clone_size: .
d_call: TRBD2
j_call: TRBJ2-6
v_call: TRBV10-3

cdr3_nt: TGTGCCAGCAGCCCCAGGACAGGGGATAAGCACGAGCAGTACTTC
cdr3_aa: CASSPRTGDKHEQYF
cdr3_length: 15
clone_size: few
d_call: TRBD1
j_call: TRBJ2-7
v_call: TRBV4-2

cdr3_nt: TGTGCCAGCAGAGGGGAATTCTCCTATAATTCACCCCTCCACTTT
cdr3_aa: CASRGEFSYNSPLHF
cdr3_length: 15
clone_size: few
d_call: .
j_call: TRBJ1-6
v_call: TRBV12-3/TRBV12-4

cdr3_nt: TGTGCCTGGAGTGGTGGCGGGAGGGTCAATGAGCAGTTCTTC
cdr3_aa: CAWSGGGRVNEQFF
cdr3_length: 14
clone_size: few
d_call: TRBD2
j_call: TRBJ2-1
v_call: TRBV30

cdr3_nt: TGTGCCAGCAGCCTCCTCGGCAGGGGAAGCAATGAGCAGTTCTTC
cdr3_aa: CASSLLGRGSNEQFF
cdr3_length: 15
clone_size: few
d_call: .
j_call: TRBJ2-1
v_call: TRBV14

cdr3_nt: TGTGCCAGCAGCTTTCAGGGGGCATTGTCTGAAGCTTTCTTT
cdr3_aa: CASSFQGALSEAFF
cdr3_length: 14
clone_size: many
d_call: TRBD1
j_call: TRBJ1-1
v_call: TRBV13

cdr3_nt: TGCAGTGCTAGCCTGGTAGCGGGGGCGACCCAGTACTTC
cdr3_aa: CSASLVAGATQYF
cdr3_length: 13
clone_size: .
d_call: TRBD2
j_call: TRBJ2-5
v_call: TRBV20-1

cdr3_nt: TGTGCCAGCAGTTACCGCGGGACAAATTCACCCCTCCACTTT
cdr3_aa: CASSYRGTNSPLHF
cdr3_length: 14
clone_size: .
d_call: .
j_call: TRBJ1-6
v_call: TRBV6-2/TRBV6-3

cdr3_nt: TGTGCCATCCGCCAAATTCAGGGGGAGAACACTGAAGCTTTCTTT
cdr3_aa: CAIRQIQGENTEAFF
cdr3_length: 15
clone_size: many
d_call: TRBD1
j_call: TRBJ1-1
v_call: TRBV10-3

cdr3_nt: TGTGCCAGCAGCATAGGCCCGGCGGGGAGGGTAGATACGCAGTATTTT
cdr3_aa: CASSIGPAGRVDTQYF
cdr3_length: 16
clone_size: many
d_call: TRBD2
j_call: TRBJ2-3
v_call: TRBV7-6